A single sample is the source of the 6 T cell receptor beta chains below, sequenced in a study of blood T cell repertoires in COVID-19. This table comes from immunoSEQ multiplex PCR, and its TCRdb copy is limited to in-frame clones, with some not included. This table has approximately 170,000 clones, around 82% appearing once. Sequencing used PBMCs or T cells enriched from blood (not recorded which). The receptors stem from a woman in her 50s in a cohort exposed to, infected with or recovered from COVID-19 (not recorded which).

The sample holds many counts of this clone. The chain has TRBV4-2 and TRBJ1-2; 11 nucleotides line up with TRBD1. Germline V gives CDR1 LGHNA, CDR2 YNFKEQ. This CDR3 has 21 amino acids. V was clipped by 4 bases and J by 8 bases; unmatched bases: 27. The CDR3 coding sequence is TGTGCCAGCAGCCTACGTCGACTAACCGGGACAGGGGGGACCGAGGTTCAAGGCTACACCTTC. Its protein is CASSLRRLTGTGGTEVQGYTF.

The chain joins TRBV4-1 to TRBJ1-1; D not resolved. This CDR3 is built from 13 residues. V was pared by 4 bases and J by 4 bases, with 10 bases between. Germline V gene lookup returns CDR1 MGHRA and CDR2 YSYEKL. The CDR3 spells CASSPQAVTEAFF. In DNA form, the CDR3 reads TGCGCCAGCAGCCCTCAGGCAGTCACTGAAGCTTTCTTT.

This chain links TRBV19 with TRBJ1-3, with D tentatively TRBD1 (5 bases). Trimming stripped 8 bases from V and 7 bases from J, with 9 bases between. Germline V gene lookup returns CDR1 LNHDA and CDR2 SQIVND (reference sequence). The CDR3 runs 11 residues. The CDR3 region is CASQWGNTIYF. The CDR3 DNA reads TGTGCCAGTCAATGGGGCAACACCATATATTTT.

The chain links TRBV19 to TRBJ1-2; D gene unclear. CDR1 LNHDA and CDR2 SQIVND come from the germline V gene (reference sequence). Trimming shortened V by 7 bases and J by 1 base, and 13 bases separated the two germline ends. This CDR3 spans 14 amino acids. CDR3: CASNLRGGNYGYTF. For the CDR3, the DNA is TGTGCCAGTAACCTCCGGGGAGGTAACTATGGCTACACCTTC.

The V call is TRBV7-2, the J call TRBJ1-1; 7 bases agree with TRBD1. This CDR3 contains 14 residues. Germline loops: CDR1 SGHTA, CDR2 FQGNSA. The trim removed 5 bases at V and 11 bases at J, leaving 14 bases unmatched. CDR3 bases: TGTGCCAGCAGCCTACCTCCAAATGACAGGGAGGCTTTCTTT. It specifies CASSLPPNDREAFF.

The chain links TRBV23-1 to TRBJ1-1; possibly TRBD1 for D (5 bases). TRBV23-1 is known as an ORF, though its function is uncertain. The germline V and J ends were trimmed by 6 bases and 1 base, with 15 bases remaining between them. CDR3 length equals 15 residues. The CDR3 protein is CASSLMTESNTEAFF. For the CDR3, the DNA is TGCGCCAGCAGCCTAATGACAGAATCGAACACTGAAGCTTTCTTT.